This TCR beta chain was obtained from a study of beta chain features in type 1 diabetes. Study results and caveats: Any PCR bias toward short templates would affect both groups alike. Moderate but significant shortening of TCRB CDR3s was recorded in all four CD4+ subsets from Type 1 diabetes patients.

At least ten counts were recorded for this clone. Its antigen is currently unknown. CDR3 length equals 15 residues. The germline gives CDR1 SGHRS, CDR2 YFSETQ. J gave up 6 bases and V 0 bases, and 5 bases lay outside the gene matches. Expressed TCRB transcripts were sequenced after all isolated RNA was converted to cDNA. Produced via immunoSEQ multiplex PCR; TCRdb's table is partial and in-frame only. The data show over 120,000 clones, around a tenth seen once. Each population that was sorted was more than 95% pure. J is TRBJ2-1 and V is TRBV5-1; 8 bases line up with TRBD1. This TCR came from a man in his late teens or twenties in good health. Input material: central memory CD4+ T cells from blood. The CDR3 spells CASSLEGQVLNEQFF. In nucleotides, the CDR3 is TGCGCCAGCAGCTTGGAGGGACAGGTGCTCAATGAGCAGTTCTTC.